This TCR beta chain was found in a study of blood T cell repertoires in COVID-19. In the original processing: The assay estimated nucleated cells by amplifying reference gene primers. The table came from immunoSEQ multiplex PCR; TCRdb's copy has only in-frame clones and leaves some out. That table gives V, J and clone size, and the DNA gave D and trimming. The sample comprises roughly 330,000 clones, around nine tenths of which are singletons, and roughly 4% rests with the top ten. V dropped 1 base and J dropped 7 bases, with 7 bases sitting between them. This CDR3 has 12 residues. CDR1 is SGHTA and CDR2 is FQGNSA in the germline V gene.

The rearrangement uses TRBV7-2 and TRBJ1-2; D is undetermined. This sequence was found in a woman in her forties or fifties with active or convalescent COVID-19. Sample: peripheral blood. CDR3 sequence (DNA): TGTGCCAGCAGCTTAGGAAGGAGTGGCTACACCTTC. Amino acid sequence: CASSLGRSGYTF.